This entry is about one TCR beta chain. The germline V gene has CDR1 MDHEN and CDR2 SYDVKM. V shed 6 bases, J shed 2 bases, and the junction held 6 bases outside the gene matches. The CDR3 extends over 15 amino acids. In the study's own analysis: It was from reference gene primer amplification that nucleated cell counts were estimated. Profiling relied on immunoSEQ multiplex PCR, and the TCRdb table lists in-frame clones only, not all of them. That table is the source of V, J and clone size, and D and trimming were worked out from the DNA. The table has roughly 84,000 clones, about 80% seen once. This entry belongs to a study of blood T cell repertoires in COVID-19.

The chain links TRBV28 to TRBJ2-1; the match to TRBD2 covers 8 bases. This TCR came from a woman aged 50 to 60 with acute or convalescent COVID-19. Sequenced material: peripheral blood. The DNA for the CDR3 is TGTGCCAGCAGCCCCGGGGGGGCCACCTACAATGAGCAGTTCTTC. Protein product: CASSPGGATYNEQFF.